This T cell receptor beta chain was recorded in a study of human T cells and chemical hapten exposure. Time point defined: patch test 1, 2 weeks after DPC sensitization. The sample's treatment: therapeutic diphenylcyclopropenone sensitization with weekly scalp DPC. Germline V gives CDR1 KGHSH, CDR2 LQKENI. The CDR3 length is 16 residues. V shed 2 bases and J shed 0 bases, with 11 bases lying between them. One entry per CDR3 protein, called by TCRdb with MiXCR from the RACE reads. Among around 120,000 distinct CDR3 sequences, 9.5% to 11% were seen once, and the ten largest hold roughly 3.5%. V and J are TRBV18 and TRBJ1-3; weak D call: TRBD1 (6 bases). This receptor was identified in a woman in her forties with alopecia areata. Some clones in this sample may be carry-over from other donors' samples. Sample: whole blood, taken in connection with sensitization to the hapten diphenylcyclopropenone (DPC). The CDR3 spells CASSPRGDYSGNTIYF. DNA for the CDR3: TGTGCCAGCTCACCAAGGGGGGATTACTCTGGAAACACCATATATTTT.